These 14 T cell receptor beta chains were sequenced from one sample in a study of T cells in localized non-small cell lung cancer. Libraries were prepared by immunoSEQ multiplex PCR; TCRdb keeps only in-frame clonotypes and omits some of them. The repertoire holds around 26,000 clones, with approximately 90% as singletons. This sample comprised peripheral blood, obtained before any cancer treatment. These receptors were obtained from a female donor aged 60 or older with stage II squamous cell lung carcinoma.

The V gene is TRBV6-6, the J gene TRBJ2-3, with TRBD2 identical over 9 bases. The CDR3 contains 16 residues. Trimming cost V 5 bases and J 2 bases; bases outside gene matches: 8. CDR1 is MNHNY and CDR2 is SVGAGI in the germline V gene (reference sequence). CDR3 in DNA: TGTGCCAGCAGTACCCCTGGCGGGGGGGCCACAGATACGCAGTATTTT. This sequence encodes CASSTPGGGATDTQYF.

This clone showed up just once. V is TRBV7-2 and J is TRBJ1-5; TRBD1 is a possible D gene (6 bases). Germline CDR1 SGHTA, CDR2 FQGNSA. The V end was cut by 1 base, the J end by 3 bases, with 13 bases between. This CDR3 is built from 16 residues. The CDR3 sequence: CASSLGGGQFNQPQHF. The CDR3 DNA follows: TGTGCCAGCAGCTTAGGGGGAGGACAGTTCAATCAGCCCCAGCATTTT.

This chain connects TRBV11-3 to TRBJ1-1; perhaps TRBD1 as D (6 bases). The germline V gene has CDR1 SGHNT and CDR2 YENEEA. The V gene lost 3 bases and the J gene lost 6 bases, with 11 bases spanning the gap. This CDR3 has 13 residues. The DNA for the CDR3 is TGTGCCAGCAGCTTGGTCGGGGGCGCTGAAGCTTTCTTT. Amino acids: CASSLVGGAEAFF.

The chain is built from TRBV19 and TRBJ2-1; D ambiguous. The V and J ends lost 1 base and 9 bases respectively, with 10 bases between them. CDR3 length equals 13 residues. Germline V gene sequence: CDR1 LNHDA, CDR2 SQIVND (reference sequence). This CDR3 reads CASSIAVRGEQFF. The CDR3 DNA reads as TGTGCCAGTAGTATAGCTGTCCGCGGTGAGCAGTTCTTC.

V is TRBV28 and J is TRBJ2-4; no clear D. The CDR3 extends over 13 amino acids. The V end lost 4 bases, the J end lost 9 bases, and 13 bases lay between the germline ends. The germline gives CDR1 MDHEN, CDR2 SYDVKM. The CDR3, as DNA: TGTGCCAGCAGTTCTGGCGCTAAGGGCATTCAGTACTTC. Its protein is CASSSGAKGIQYF.

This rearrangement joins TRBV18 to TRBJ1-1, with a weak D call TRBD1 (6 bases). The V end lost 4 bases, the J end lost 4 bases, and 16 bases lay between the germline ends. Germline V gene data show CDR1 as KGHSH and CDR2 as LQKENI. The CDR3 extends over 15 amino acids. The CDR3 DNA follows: TGTGCCAGCTCACGGGAGATGGGGGCAGCCACTGAAGCTTTCTTT. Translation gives CASSREMGAATEAFF. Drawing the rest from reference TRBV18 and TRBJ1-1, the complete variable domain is NAGVMQNPRHLVRRRGQEARLRCSPMKGHSHVYWYRQLPEEGLKFMVYLQKENIIDESGMPKERFSAEFPKEGPSILRIQQVVRGDSAAYFCASSREMGAATEAFFGQGTRLTVV.

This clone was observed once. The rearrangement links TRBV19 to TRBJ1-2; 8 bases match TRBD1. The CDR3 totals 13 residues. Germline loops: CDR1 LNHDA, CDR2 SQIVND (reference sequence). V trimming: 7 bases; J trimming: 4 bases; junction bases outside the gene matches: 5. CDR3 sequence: CASNPGQGYGYTF. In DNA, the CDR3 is TGTGCCAGTAACCCCGGACAGGGCTATGGCTACACCTTC.

The CDR3 loop reads CASSHKRSVNIQYF. The CDR3 DNA reads TGTGCCAGCAGCCACAAGCGGAGCGTGAACATTCAGTACTTC. The J gene is TRBJ2-4, the V gene TRBV4-2, with D perhaps matching TRBD2 (5 bases). V was shortened by 3 bases and J by 7 bases, with 13 bases between the two germline ends. Germline V gene data show CDR1 as LGHNA and CDR2 as YNFKEQ. The CDR3 loop spans 14 amino acids.

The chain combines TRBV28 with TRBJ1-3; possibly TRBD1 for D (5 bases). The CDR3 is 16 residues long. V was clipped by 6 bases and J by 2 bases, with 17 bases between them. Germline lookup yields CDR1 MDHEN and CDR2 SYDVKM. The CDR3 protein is CASSSPGGGTGNTIYF. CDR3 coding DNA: TGTGCCAGCAGCTCCCCCGGGGGGGGTACTGGAAACACCATATATTTT.

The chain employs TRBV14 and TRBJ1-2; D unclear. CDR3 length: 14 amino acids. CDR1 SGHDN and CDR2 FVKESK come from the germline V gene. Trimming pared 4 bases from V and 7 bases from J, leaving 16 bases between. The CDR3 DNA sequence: TGTGCCAGCAGCCCCTTATCGGCAGGAGGTGGCTACACCTTC. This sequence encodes CASSPLSAGGGYTF.

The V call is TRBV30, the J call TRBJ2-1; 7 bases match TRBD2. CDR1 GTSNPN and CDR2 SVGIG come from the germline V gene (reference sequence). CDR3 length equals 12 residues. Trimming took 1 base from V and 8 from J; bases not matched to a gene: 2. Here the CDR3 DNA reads TGTGCCTGGAGTGGGGAGGGATATGAGCAGTTCTTC. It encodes CAWSGEGYEQFF.

CDR3: CASSLAHRGLFTDTQYF. The CDR3 bases are TGTGCCAGCAGCTTAGCTCACAGGGGATTGTTCACAGATACGCAGTATTTT. The chain joins TRBV11-3 to TRBJ2-3, with 7 bases lining up with TRBD1. This CDR3 contains 17 residues. The V gene end was trimmed by 1 base and the J gene end by 2 bases; junction bases not matched to a gene: 9. Per the germline V gene, CDR1 is SGHNT and CDR2 is YENEEA.

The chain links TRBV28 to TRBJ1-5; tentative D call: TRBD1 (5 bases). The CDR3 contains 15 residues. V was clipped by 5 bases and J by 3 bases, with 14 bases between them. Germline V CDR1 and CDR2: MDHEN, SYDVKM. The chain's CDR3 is CASSVDGGYNQPQHF. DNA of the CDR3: TGTGCCAGCAGTGTCGATGGGGGATACAATCAGCCCCAGCATTTT.

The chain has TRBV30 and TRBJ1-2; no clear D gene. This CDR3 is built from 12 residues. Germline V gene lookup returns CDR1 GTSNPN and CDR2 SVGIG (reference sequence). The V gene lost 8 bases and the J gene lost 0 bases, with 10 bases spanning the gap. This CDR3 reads CAVSPANYGYTF. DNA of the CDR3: TGTGCCGTGTCCCCAGCTAACTATGGCTACACCTTC.